This entry features one T cell receptor (beta chain) sequence. This clone has only one observation. The clone's antigen remains unknown. It has no much larger one-base neighbor in the sample; base qualities were not kept. Library generation was performed with the immunoSEQ multiplex PCR assay. The multiplex PCR relied on a mix of 60 forward primers for TCR Vbeta segments and 13 reverse primers for TCR Jbeta segments. The CDR3 region of rearranged TCR beta genes was amplified from genomic DNA with a multiplex PCR assay. Amplified TCR beta libraries were sequenced as 87-base-pair reads on the Illumina HiSeq System. Per the original workflow: A later analysis counted about 80 million unique TCR beta chains across the 640 or so repertoires, and approximately 11 million of these chains were shared by at least two donors. To remove PCR and sequencing errors, raw reads were error-corrected and collapsed into unique sequences using a nearest-neighbor algorithm that merged closely related sequences. V, D and J gene segments were assigned by aligning CDR3 sequences to IMGT reference sequences. Each retained sequence needed at least a six-nucleotide match to both a V gene segment and a J gene segment. A rearrangement was called productive if the CDR3 had no stop codons and remained in frame with V and J, and every other rearrangement was called non-productive. Following IMGT convention, CDR3 was defined as the stretch from the second conserved V-encoded cysteine up to the conserved J-encoded phenylalanine. Sequences without an unambiguous match to a single V gene segment were excluded from the earlier analysis of a few hundred of the donors. An earlier analysis of around 600 of the donors classified V segments as functional when productive rearrangements were above 56.7% and as segregating when the standard deviation between donors was above 5%. To diagnose cytomegalovirus status from the catalog of TCR beta chain sequences, a statistical classification framework was built. In a later analysis, V and J genes were assigned by comparing TCR nucleotide sequences against IMGT/GENE-DB human TR gene sequences. In a later analysis, CDR3 sequences and most-parsimonious VDJ recombination scenarios were assigned using the TCRdist pipeline. A later analysis defined each TCR beta chain by its CDR3 amino acid sequence plus V-gene family, and excluded reads lacking a unique V-gene family. As a way to deal with suspected cross-contamination and a sequencing artifact, a later analysis dropped 450 to 700 nucleotide sequences that were highly shared and had low generation probability. A later analysis calculated a clonal expansion index for each public chain from normalized within-repertoire ranks of inferred template counts. Generation probabilities in a later analysis came from a VDJ recombination model fitted to out-of-frame rearrangements, and those results were checked against IGoR. Hypergeometric tests were used in a later analysis to score TCR-TCR, TCR-HLA and TCR-CMV co-occurrence, with a repertoire-size bias correction applied to the TCR pairs. False discovery rates were estimated in a later analysis by permuting HLA or CMV assignments 20 times. In a later analysis, co-occurring TCRs were grouped using DBSCAN, with TCRdist sequence similarity added in when clustering inside HLA-allele-positive subsets. Repertoires with fewer than 30,000 or more than 120,000 public chains, plus five repertoires with anomalous nucleotide sharing, were excluded from co-occurrence clustering. Here the immuneACCESS table is served through TCRdb, limited to in-frame sequences with V and J called. Missing clones are a known gap in these copies; in checked studies unresolved V genes cover under half, and the rest lacks a known reason. For V, J and clone size, that table is used; D and trimming come from the DNA. The sample table shows 45,000 to 65,000 clones, and approximately 70% are seen once. About 20% of the sample lies in the top ten.

This specimen belongs to a study of cytomegalovirus exposure and HLA in healthy donors (dated by TCRdb to about 2017). As for the study more broadly: An earlier analysis of several hundred of the donors reported 276 Gb of sequence data and 117 million unique TCR beta sequences from roughly 180 million T cells. The study was designed to test whether signatures of past pathogen exposure could be identified by cataloging public T cell receptors. HLA typing covered class I and class II loci at four-digit resolution. Roughly 5 DR-DQ haplotypes were handled as single units for association and clustering because linkage in the cohort was strong. Rather than using new phenotypic data, the later analysis identified candidate immune exposures from TCR beta sequences and from how often those sequences occurred across donors. On average, roughly 250,000 unique TCR beta nucleotide sequences were sequenced per donor among about 400 genotyped donors of the cohort, with roughly 19% of those sequences being non-productive. Around 320 gigabases of sequencing data and approximately 84 million unique TCR sequences were included in an early release covering roughly 600 HLA-typed donors. The study combined high-throughput TCR immunosequencing, statistical association of individual TCRs with disease status, and machine learning to predict cytomegalovirus infection status. Of the roughly 400 genotyped donors, about 80% fell in the genetic ancestry cluster associated with self-reported Caucasian donors. In a later genetic analysis, genome-wide SNP genotypes for 398 of the 666 donors were used, and that subset was treated as a discovery cohort. To decide whether each TCR beta V gene segment behaved as functional or pseudogenic, an earlier analysis of some 540 of the donors relied on high-throughput TCR beta sequencing. Every discovery cohort repertoire had been produced on one sequencing platform. In a later analysis, previously published TCR beta repertoires from 550 to 700 donors were re-analyzed and high-resolution HLA genotyping was added so that TCR occurrence patterns could be studied. The number of donors typed differed by locus, with about 620-630 for A, B, C, DRB1 and DQB1, around 500 for DQA1, about 610 for DPA1, and some 440 for DPB1. Besides the first cohort of 666 subjects, a separate validation cohort made up of roughly 130 different subjects was used. Donor age, sex, ethnicity and CMV serostatus were compiled alongside the repertoire data. The study used immunosequencing to profile the T cell repertoires of some 600 subjects and linked those repertoires to cytomegalovirus serostatus.

For this chain, trimming is 2 bases at the V end and 3 bases at the J end, and the number of junction bases without a gene match is 1. Via the germline V gene, CDR1 is SGHDT and CDR2 YYEEEE. The CDR3 sequence holds 14 residues, the cysteine and phenylalanine included. The only DNA kept is the CDR3, 42 bases in frame from the first base. What the work shows at the level of the full study, not this receptor alone: Correlated functional status among segregating V segments might be attributable to linkage disequilibrium, but an unknown experimental factor could not be ruled out. CMV serostatus was the only immune exposure information available for the cohort. Roughly uniform sequencing depth across donors was assumed in presence/absence analyses, although this assumption may not hold. Cytomegalovirus status was reported to be diagnosed by the classifier with high specificity and sensitivity in both the original and validation cohorts. In this cohort, only TCR beta chains were sequenced, and detectable features were limited by the absence of alpha or paired-chain data. Three of the identified cytomegalovirus-associated TCR beta chains were confirmed in vitro to be specific for cytomegalovirus antigens. A cluster of highly shared sequence variants was judged likely to be a technical artifact of the sequencing pipeline. Approximately 18 rarely observed V segments, including chromosome 9 orphons, were excluded from the earlier analysis of some 590 of the donors because counts were too low. Several of the top co-occurrence clusters appeared to be linked to parvovirus B19, influenza, CMV and Epstein-Barr virus, according to a later analysis. While some public TCRs were present in many individuals, most TCR sequences turned up only very rarely across donors. The study listed over 150 TCR beta chains as associated with cytomegalovirus. In a later analysis, TCR association rates were found to vary across HLA loci, with the most associated TCRs seen for DRB1 alleles and the fewest for HLA-C alleles. Broadly in line with IMGT annotations, most TCR beta V segments showed up in productive rearrangements about 87% or about 30% of the time in an earlier analysis of 587 of the donors. Compared with the 666-donor mean, donors in an Asian-associated ancestry cluster had fewer N-insertions in productive TCRs, according to a later genetic analysis. It was suggested by the authors that the approach could potentially be generalized to other disease states and immunological phenotypes. Specific HLA alleles were associated with 15,000 to 20,000 TCR beta sequences at a false discovery rate of 0.05 in a later analysis. In a later analysis, most CMV-associated TCR beta chains were found to appear HLA-restricted, with HLA associations seemingly driven largely by CMV exposure. Some IMGT-functional V segments, including TRBV6-2 and TRBV6-3, could not be distinguished by the 87-base-pair reads and were therefore excluded. Because some donors lacked HLA typing at each locus, the association tests relied only on the typed subset. A further reported finding was that TCR beta sequences accurately predicted the HLA-A and HLA-B alleles for most subjects in the first cohort. Assigning TCR associations to individual alleles was difficult when HLA alleles, especially DR and DQ, strongly co-occurred. An association between a missense DCLRE1C variant and V-gene and J-gene trimming of TCR beta chains was found in a later genetic analysis and replicated in an independent cohort. In a later analysis, HLA-associated TCR beta chains were found to be more clonally expanded and to have lower generation probabilities than equally common non-associated chains.

In total, more than 500 healthy bone marrow donors made up the cohort. All cohort members were sampled while nominally healthy, although unrecorded immune exposures were likely present. The donor was CMV seropositive and was included in the group of some 290 seropositive cohort members. Every donor gave a peripheral blood sample, and the peripheral blood mononuclear cells from that sample were used for TCR beta sequencing. Genomic DNA extraction from the blood cell samples was performed with the Qiagen DNeasy Blood Extraction Kit. This TCR came from a woman in her forties or fifties in good health and CMV-seropositive. The V and J segments used are TRBV5-6 and TRBJ1-2; the junction holds 10 bases that match TRBD1. Sequencing used PBMCs. The base sequence is TGTGCCAGCAGCTTCGGGACAGGGGACTATGGCTACACCTTC. It encodes CASSFGTGDYGYTF.